Sequencing of this T cell receptor beta chain was carried out in a study of cytomegalovirus exposure and HLA in healthy donors. Whole-study results and caveats: Highly shared variants forming one cluster were likely a sequencing artifact.

The CDR3 totals 15 residues. Unmatched junction bases numbered 4, after V lost 2 bases and J lost 2 bases. Germline CDR1 reads SGHRS; CDR2 reads YFSETQ. Note on this clone: Its antigen remains unknown. This sample also contains other DNA sequences that code for the same CDR3.

Although they were nominally healthy when sampled, donors likely had unrecorded immune exposures. The PCR was carried out with 60 Vbeta primers and 13 Jbeta primers. TCRdb's table, derived via immunoSEQ multiplex PCR, lists solely in-frame clones and lacks some. The sample records 100,000 to 150,000 clones, 75% to 90% being singletons. Specimen: PBMCs. V is TRBV5-1 and J is TRBJ2-5; 9 nucleotides agree with TRBD2. The clonotype was recovered from a female donor in good health and CMV-seropositive. The CDR3: CASSFLAGSQETQYF. CDR3 bases: TGCGCCAGCAGCTTCCTAGCGGGGTCACAAGAGACCCAGTACTTC.